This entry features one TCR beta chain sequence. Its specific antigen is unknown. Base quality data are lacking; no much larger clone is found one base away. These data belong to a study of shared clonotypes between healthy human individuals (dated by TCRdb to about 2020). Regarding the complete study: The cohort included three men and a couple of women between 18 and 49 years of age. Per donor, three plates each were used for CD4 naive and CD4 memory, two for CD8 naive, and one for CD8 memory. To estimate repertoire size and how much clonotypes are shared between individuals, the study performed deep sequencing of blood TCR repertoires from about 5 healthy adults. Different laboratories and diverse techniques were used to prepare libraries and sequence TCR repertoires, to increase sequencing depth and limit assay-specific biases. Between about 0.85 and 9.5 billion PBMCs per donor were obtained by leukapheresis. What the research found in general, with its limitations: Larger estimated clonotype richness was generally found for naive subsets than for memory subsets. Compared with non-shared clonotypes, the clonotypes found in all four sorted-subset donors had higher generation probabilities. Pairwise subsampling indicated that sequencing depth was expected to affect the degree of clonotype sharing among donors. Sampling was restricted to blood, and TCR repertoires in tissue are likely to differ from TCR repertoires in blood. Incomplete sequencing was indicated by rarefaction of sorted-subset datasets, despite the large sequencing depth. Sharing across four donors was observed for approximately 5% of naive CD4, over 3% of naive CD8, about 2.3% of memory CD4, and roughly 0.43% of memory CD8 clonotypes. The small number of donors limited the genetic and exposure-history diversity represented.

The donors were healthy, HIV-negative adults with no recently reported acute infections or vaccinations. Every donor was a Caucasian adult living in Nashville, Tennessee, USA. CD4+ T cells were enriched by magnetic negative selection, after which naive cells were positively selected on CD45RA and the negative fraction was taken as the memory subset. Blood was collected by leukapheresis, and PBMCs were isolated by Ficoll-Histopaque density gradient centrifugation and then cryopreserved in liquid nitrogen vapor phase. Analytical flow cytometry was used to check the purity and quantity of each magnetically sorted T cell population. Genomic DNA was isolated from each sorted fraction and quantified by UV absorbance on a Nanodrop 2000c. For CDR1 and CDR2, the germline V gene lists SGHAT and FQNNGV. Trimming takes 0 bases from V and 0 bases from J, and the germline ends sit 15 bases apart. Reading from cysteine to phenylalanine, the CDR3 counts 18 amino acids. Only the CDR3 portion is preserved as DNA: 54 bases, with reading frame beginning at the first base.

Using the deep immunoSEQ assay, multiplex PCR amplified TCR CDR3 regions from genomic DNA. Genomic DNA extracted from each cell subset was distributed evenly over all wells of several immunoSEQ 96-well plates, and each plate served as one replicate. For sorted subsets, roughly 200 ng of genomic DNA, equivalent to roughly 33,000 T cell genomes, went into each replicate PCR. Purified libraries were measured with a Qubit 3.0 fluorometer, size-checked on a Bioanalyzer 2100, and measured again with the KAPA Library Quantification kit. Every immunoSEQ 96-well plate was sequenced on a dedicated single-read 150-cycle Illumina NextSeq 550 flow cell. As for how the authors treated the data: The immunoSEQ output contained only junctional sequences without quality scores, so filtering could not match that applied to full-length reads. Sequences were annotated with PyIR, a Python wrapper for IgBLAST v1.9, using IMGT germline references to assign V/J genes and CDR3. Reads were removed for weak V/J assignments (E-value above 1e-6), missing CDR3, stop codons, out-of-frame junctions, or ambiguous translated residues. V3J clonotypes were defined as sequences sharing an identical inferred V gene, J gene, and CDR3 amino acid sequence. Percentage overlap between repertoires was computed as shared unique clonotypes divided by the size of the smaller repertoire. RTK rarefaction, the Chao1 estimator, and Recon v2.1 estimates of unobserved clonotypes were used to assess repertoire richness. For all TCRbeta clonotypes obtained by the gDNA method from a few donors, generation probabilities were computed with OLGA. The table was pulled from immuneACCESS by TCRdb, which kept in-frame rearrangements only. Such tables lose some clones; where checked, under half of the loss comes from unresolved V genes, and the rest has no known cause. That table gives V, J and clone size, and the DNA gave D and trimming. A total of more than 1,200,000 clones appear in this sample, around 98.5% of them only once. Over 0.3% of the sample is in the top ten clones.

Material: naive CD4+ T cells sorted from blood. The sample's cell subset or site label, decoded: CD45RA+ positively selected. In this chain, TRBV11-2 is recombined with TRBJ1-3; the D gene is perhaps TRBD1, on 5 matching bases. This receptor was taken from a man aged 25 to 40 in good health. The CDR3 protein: CASSLDWGSLLSGNTIYF. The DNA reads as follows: TGTGCCAGCAGCTTAGATTGGGGGAGCCTTCTCTCTGGAAACACCATATATTTT. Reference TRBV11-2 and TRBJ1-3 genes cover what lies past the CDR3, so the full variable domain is EAGVAQSPRYKIIEKRQSVAFWCNPISGHATLYWYQQILGQGPKLLIQFQNNGVVDDSQLPKDRFSAERLKGVDSTLKIQPAKLEDSAVYLCASSLDWGSLLSGNTIYFGEGSWLTVV.